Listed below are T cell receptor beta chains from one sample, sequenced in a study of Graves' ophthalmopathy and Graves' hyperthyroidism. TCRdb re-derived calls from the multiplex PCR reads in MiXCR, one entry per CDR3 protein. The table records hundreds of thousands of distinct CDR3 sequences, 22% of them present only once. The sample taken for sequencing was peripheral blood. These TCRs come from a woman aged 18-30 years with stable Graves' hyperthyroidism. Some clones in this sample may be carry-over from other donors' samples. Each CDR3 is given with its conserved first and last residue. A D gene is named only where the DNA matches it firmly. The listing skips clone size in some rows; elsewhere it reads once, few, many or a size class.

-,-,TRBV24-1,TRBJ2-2,CATSESRNTGELFF,TGTGCCACCAGTGAGTCCAGAAACACCGGGGAGCTGTTTTTT
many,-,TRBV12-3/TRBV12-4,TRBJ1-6,CASSLGGRPLHF,TGTGCCAGCAGTTTAGGGGGGCGGCCCCTCCACTTT
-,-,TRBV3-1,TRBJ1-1,CASSRTWDTEAFF,TGTGCCAGCAGTCGGACCTGGGACACTGAAGCTTTCTTT
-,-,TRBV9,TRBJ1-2,CASTPGFETGYTF,TGTGCCAGCACCCCAGGGTTTGAAACTGGCTACACCTTC
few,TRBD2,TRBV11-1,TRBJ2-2,CASRLSGERGNTGELFF,TGTGCCAGCAGACTTTCCGGGGAGCGGGGAAACACCGGGGAGCTGTTTTTT
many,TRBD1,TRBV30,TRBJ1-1,CAGGQGAGTEAFF,TGTGCCGGAGGACAGGGGGCGGGCACTGAAGCTTTCTTT
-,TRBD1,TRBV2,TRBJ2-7,CASRRDRGREQYF,TGTGCCAGCAGAAGGGACAGGGGGCGCGAGCAGTACTTC
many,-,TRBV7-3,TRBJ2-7,CASRPLGGDPPLGYYEQYF,TGTGCCAGCAGGCCCCTCGGCGGGGACCCTCCACTCGGATACTACGAGCAGTACTTC
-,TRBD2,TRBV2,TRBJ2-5,CAISEASGGRETQYF,TGTGCCATCAGTGAAGCTAGCGGGGGGCGGGAGACCCAGTACTTC
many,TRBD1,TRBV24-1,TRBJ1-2,CATSDRDSSGYTF,TGTGCCACCAGTGATCGGGACAGCAGTGGCTACACCTTC
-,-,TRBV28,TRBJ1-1,CASSQGSMNTEAFF,TGTGCCAGCAGTCAAGGGTCTATGAACACTGAAGCTTTCTTT
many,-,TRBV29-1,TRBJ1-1,CSVGEGMNTEAFF,TGCAGCGTGGGGGAGGGGATGAACACTGAAGCTTTCTTT
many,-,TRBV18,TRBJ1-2,CASSASEGGYTF,TGTGCCAGCTCCGCCAGTGAAGGTGGCTACACCTTC
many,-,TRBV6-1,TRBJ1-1,CASSEIPLGNTEAFF,TGTGCCAGCAGTGAGATACCACTAGGAAACACTGAAGCTTTCTTT
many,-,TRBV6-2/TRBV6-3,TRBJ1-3,CASTTGHLSGNTIYF,TGTGCCAGCACCACGGGACACCTCTCTGGAAACACCATATATTTT
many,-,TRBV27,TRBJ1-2,CASSLVGSYGYTF,TGTGCCAGCAGTTTAGTGGGGAGCTATGGCTACACCTTC